These T cell receptor beta chains were read from a single sample in a study of identical twins. TCRdb reprocessed the 5' RACE reads via MiXCR and lists one record per CDR3 protein. There are 450,000 or so distinct CDR3 sequences in the sample; around 15% occur only once, and approximately 1% lies in the top ten. This sample was shared with a second study, whose subject was yellow fever vaccine responses in identical twins.

The material sequenced was CD4+ T cells sorted from blood. The receptors shown here come from a woman between 18 and 29 years old in good health. Both conserved end residues are part of each CDR3. The order of the fields is V gene, CDR3 protein.

v_gene: TRBV12-3/TRBV12-4; CDR3aa: CASSLTSGGSSEYEQYF
v_gene: TRBV28; CDR3aa: CASSFPEGTGVYEQYF
v_gene: TRBV12-3/TRBV12-4; CDR3aa: CASSLIRQAGIDTQYF
v_gene: TRBV7-3; CDR3aa: CASSLMDRGEKLFF
v_gene: TRBV25-1; CDR3aa: CASTLSGTNYGYTF
v_gene: TRBV12-3/TRBV12-4; CDR3aa: CASTSGQISYEQYF
v_gene: TRBV20-1; CDR3aa: CSAHRLAAALEQYF
v_gene: TRBV7-3; CDR3aa: CASSLGGDTEAFF
v_gene: TRBV7-2; CDR3aa: CASSRLSGRADEQYF
v_gene: TRBV7-9; CDR3aa: CASSDGSSGANVLTF
v_gene: TRBV18; CDR3aa: CASSPTPLVQGASGANVLTF
v_gene: TRBV6-1; CDR3aa: CASCEVGGLGNEQFF
v_gene: TRBV9; CDR3aa: CASSPRTVGGASGRRNEQFF
v_gene: TRBV6-9; CDR3aa: CASHMPHLSRGHTDTQYF
v_gene: TRBV28; CDR3aa: CASRSRGLKQYF
v_gene: TRBV12-5; CDR3aa: CASGKTGGTGELFF
v_gene: TRBV9; CDR3aa: CASSVALGAPTYEQYF
v_gene: TRBV5-1; CDR3aa: CASSLNGGTNGYTF
v_gene: TRBV28; CDR3aa: CASGRTSGRSEFF
v_gene: TRBV20-1; CDR3aa: CSASGWSTDTQYF
v_gene: TRBV7-3; CDR3aa: CASSLNIGATSTQYF
v_gene: TRBV9; CDR3aa: CASSVGLATEQYF
v_gene: TRBV5-6; CDR3aa: CASSLSGGEGNEQFF
v_gene: TRBV18; CDR3aa: CASSPGLAGTAGEQYF
v_gene: TRBV11-3; CDR3aa: CASSPDRDTSSYEQYF
v_gene: TRBV12-3/TRBV12-4; CDR3aa: CASSPRTREETQYF
v_gene: TRBV18; CDR3aa: CASSAAGRNTEAFF
v_gene: TRBV5-1; CDR3aa: CASSLAFQSTDTQYF
v_gene: TRBV10-3; CDR3aa: CAISDFAGGGSYEQYF
v_gene: TRBV27; CDR3aa: CASSLSKGNYGYTF
v_gene: TRBV10-3; CDR3aa: CAISGRLEADTQYF
v_gene: TRBV21-1; CDR3aa: CASSKWGDSAGDPPRAHTYEQYF
v_gene: TRBV4-2; CDR3aa: CASSQGGGDTGELFF
v_gene: TRBV11-1; CDR3aa: CASSTHRNEQFF
v_gene: TRBV5-5; CDR3aa: CASSFVGQGNNEQFF
v_gene: TRBV5-1; CDR3aa: CASSLGRDTPTDTQYF
v_gene: TRBV5-1; CDR3aa: CASSSGPHVYTGELFF
v_gene: TRBV11-2; CDR3aa: CASTLRGSTDTQYF
v_gene: TRBV5-1; CDR3aa: CASSLWGTGRQETQYF
v_gene: TRBV9; CDR3aa: CASSPSGGAGIGELFF
v_gene: TRBV20-1; CDR3aa: CSAMKPGLRTYEQYF
v_gene: TRBV24-1; CDR3aa: CATSDWYGGDTQYF
v_gene: TRBV6-5; CDR3aa: CASSYALPSATNEKLFF
v_gene: TRBV20-1; CDR3aa: CSARDYGRGTNEQFF
v_gene: TRBV20-1; CDR3aa: CSARGDTKGSSFVMSEQYF